These 3 T cell receptor beta chains came from one sample sequenced in a study of T cell repertoires in cytomegalovirus infection. From the reads, TCRdb called clonotypes with MiXCR, one entry per CDR3 protein. The sample consists of approximately 180,000 distinct CDR3 sequences, approximately 20% of them appearing once. The specimen sequenced was PBMCs. All receptors derive from a human donor in good health (CMV status not recorded). Some clones in this sample may be carry-over from other donors' samples.

About this clonotype: A read error may produce the germline difference seen at one junction end. V and J are TRBV19 and TRBJ2-3, with D tentatively TRBD2 (6 bases). The CDR3 consists of 13 residues. CDR1 and CDR2 (germline): LNHDA, SQIVND (reference sequence). CDR3 in amino acids: CASSAEGSRIRIF. CDR3 sequence (DNA): TGTGCCAGTAGTGCGGAGGGGTCGCGAATCCGTATCTTT. The whole variable domain, remainder taken from reference TRBV19 and TRBJ2-3, is DGGITQSPKYLFRKEGQNVTLSCEQNLNHDAMYWYRQDPGQGLRLIYYSQIVNDFQKGDIAEGYSVSREKKESFPLTVTSAQKNPTAFYLCASSAEGSRIRIFGPGTRLTVL.

The chain combines TRBV6-6 with TRBJ1-2; D unclear. V was pared by 4 bases and J by 4 bases, with 7 bases between. This CDR3 spans 12 amino acids. Germline V gene data show CDR1 as MNHNY and CDR2 as SVGAGI (reference sequence). Here the CDR3 reads CASSFDTYGYTF. The DNA for the CDR3 is TGTGCCAGCAGTTTTGACACCTATGGCTACACCTTC.

In its sample, this clonotype was seen a few times. V and J are TRBV15 and TRBJ2-1, with TRBD1 identical over 7 bases. The J segment lost 9 bases and the V segment lost 0 bases, leaving 5 bases of the junction unmatched. The CDR3 is 14 amino acids. Germline values: CDR1 LNHNV, CDR2 YYDKDF (reference sequence). CDR3 loop: CATSRDQRGLEQFF. The CDR3 DNA reads as TGTGCCACCAGCAGAGATCAGAGGGGGCTTGAGCAGTTCTTC.